This TCR beta chain was sequenced in a study of T cells in Graves' hyperthyroidism and ophthalmopathy. The study's findings and limits: Model output signaled ophthalmopathy a median approximately 6.2 months ahead of onset.

Ten or more counts support this clonotype. Its cognate antigen is unknown. Authors of the study amplified TCR beta CDR3 regions from RNA transcripts. An initial round of RT-PCR targeting the TCR CDR3 relied on the HTBI primer set. TCRdb fed the multiplex PCR reads into MiXCR, producing one record per CDR3 protein. The table records roughly 560,000 distinct CDR3 sequences, under 15% of them present only once. The CDR3 spans 13 residues. V was clipped by 5 bases and J by 8 bases, with 15 bases between them. The chain carries TRBV12-3 or TRBV12-4 and TRBJ1-1; D uncertain. Sequencing was performed on blood. The source is a woman aged 40 to 50 with Graves' ophthalmopathy. This chain's CDR3 is CASSRTANGEAFF. In DNA form, the CDR3 reads TGTGCCAGCAGTCGTACAGCCAACGGGGAAGCTTTCTTT.